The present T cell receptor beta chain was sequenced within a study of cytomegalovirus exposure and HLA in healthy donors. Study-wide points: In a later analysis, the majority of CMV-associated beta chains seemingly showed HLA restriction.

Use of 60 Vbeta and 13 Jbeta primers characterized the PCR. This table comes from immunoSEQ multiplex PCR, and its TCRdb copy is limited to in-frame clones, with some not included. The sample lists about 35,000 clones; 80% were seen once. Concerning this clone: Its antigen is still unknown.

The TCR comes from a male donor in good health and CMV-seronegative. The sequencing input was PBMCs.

CDR3 bases: TGCAGCGTTGACCGGACAGGGCATGATTATGGCTACACCTTC. Translated, it gives CSVDRTGHDYGYTF. This chain links TRBV29-1 with TRBJ1-2, with 8 nucleotides matching TRBD1. The CDR3 covers 14 residues. The germline CDR1 and CDR2 sequences are SQVTM and ANQGSEA. The trim removed 3 bases at V and 5 bases at J, leaving 8 bases unmatched.